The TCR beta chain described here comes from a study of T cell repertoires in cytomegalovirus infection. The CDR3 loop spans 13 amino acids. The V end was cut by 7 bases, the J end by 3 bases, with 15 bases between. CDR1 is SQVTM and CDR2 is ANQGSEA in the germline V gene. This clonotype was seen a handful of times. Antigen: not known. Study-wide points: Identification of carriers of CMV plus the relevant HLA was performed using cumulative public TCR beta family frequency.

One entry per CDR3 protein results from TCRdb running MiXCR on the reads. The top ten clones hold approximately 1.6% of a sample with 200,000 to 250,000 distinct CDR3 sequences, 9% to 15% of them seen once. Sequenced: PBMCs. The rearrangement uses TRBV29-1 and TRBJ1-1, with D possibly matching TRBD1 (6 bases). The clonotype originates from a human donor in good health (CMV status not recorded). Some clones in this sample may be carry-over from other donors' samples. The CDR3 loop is CSGGGHPDTEAFF. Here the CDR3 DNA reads TGCAGCGGGGGGGGGCATCCTGACACTGAAGCTTTCTTT.